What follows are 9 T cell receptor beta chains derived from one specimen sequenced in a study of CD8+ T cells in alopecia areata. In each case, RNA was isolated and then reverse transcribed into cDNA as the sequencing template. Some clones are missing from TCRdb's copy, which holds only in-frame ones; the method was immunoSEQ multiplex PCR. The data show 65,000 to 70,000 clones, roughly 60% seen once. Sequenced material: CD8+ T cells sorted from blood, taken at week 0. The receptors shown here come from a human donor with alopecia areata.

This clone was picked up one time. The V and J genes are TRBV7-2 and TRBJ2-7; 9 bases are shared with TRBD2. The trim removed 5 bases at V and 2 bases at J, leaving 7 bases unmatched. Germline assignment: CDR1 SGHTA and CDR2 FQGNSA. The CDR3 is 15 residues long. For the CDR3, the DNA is TGTGCCAGCAGCCGGCTGGGCGGGGGGGCCTACGAGCAGTACTTC. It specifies CASSRLGGGAYEQYF.

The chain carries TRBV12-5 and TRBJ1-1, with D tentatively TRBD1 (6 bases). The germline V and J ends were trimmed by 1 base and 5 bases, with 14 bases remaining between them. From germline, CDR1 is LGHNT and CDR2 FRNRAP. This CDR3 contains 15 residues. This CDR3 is CASGLAPTGLTEAFF. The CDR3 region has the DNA TGTGCTAGTGGTTTGGCCCCAACAGGGTTGACTGAAGCTTTCTTT.

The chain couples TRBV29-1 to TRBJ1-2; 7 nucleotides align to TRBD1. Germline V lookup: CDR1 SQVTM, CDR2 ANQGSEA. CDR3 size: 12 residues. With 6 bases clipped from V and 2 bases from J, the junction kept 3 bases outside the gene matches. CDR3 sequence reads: CSVVTGNYGYTF. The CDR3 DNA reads TGCAGCGTAGTGACAGGGAACTATGGCTACACCTTC.

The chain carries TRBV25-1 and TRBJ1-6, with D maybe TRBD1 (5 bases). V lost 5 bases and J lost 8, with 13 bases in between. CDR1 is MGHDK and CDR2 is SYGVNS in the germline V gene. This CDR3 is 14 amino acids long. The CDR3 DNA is TGTGCCAGCAGTACGGGACGACTTTATTCACCCCTCCACTTT. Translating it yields CASSTGRLYSPLHF.

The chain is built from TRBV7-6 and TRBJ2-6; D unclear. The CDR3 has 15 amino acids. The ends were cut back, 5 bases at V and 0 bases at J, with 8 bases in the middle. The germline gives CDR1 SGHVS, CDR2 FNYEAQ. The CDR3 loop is CASSDGLSGANVLTF. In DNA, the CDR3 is TGTGCCAGCAGCGATGGGCTCTCTGGGGCCAACGTCCTGACTTTC.

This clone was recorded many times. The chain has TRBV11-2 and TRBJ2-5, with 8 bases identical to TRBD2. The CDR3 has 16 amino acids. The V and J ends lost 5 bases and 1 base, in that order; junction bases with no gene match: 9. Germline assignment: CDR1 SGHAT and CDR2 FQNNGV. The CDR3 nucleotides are TGTGCCAGCAGCCCAACTTTTAGCGGGGTCCAAGAGACCCAGTACTTC. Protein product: CASSPTFSGVQETQYF. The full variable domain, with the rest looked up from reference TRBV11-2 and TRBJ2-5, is EAGVAQSPRYKIIEKRQSVAFWCNPISGHATLYWYQQILGQGPKLLIQFQNNGVVDDSQLPKDRFSAERLKGVDSTLKIQPAKLEDSAVYLCASSPTFSGVQETQYFGPGTRLLVL.

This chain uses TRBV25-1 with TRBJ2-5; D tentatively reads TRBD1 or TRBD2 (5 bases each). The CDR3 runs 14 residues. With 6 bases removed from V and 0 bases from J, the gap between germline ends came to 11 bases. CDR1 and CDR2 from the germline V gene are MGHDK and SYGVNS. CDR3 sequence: CASSPRGDQETQYF. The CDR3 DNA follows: TGTGCCAGCAGCCCACGAGGGGACCAAGAGACCCAGTACTTC.

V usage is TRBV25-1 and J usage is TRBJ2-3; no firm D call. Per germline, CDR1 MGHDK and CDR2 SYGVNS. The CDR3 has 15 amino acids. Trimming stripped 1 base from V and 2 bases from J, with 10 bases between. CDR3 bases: TGTGCCAGCAGTGAATCACAGAGAGCCACAGATACGCAGTATTTT. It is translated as CASSESQRATDTQYF. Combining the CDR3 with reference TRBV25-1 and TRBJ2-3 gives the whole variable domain EADIYQTPRYLVIGTGKKITLECSQTMGHDKMYWYQQDPGMELHLIHYSYGVNSTEKGDLSSESTVSRIRTEHFPLTLESARPSHTSQYLCASSESQRATDTQYFGPGTRLTVL.

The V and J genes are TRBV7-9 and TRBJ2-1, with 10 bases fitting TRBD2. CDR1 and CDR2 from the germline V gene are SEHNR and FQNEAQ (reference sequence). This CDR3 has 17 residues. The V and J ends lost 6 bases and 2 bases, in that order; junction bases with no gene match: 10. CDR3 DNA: TGTGCCAGCAGTAGAGCGGGACTAGCGTTAGCCTACAATGAGCAGTTCTTC. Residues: CASSRAGLALAYNEQFF. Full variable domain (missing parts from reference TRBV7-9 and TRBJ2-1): DTGVSQNPRHKITKRGQNVTFRCDPISEHNRLYWYRQTLGQGPEFLTYFQNEAQLEKSRLLSDRFSAERPKGSFSTLEIQRTEQGDSAMYLCASSRAGLALAYNEQFFGPGTRLTVL.